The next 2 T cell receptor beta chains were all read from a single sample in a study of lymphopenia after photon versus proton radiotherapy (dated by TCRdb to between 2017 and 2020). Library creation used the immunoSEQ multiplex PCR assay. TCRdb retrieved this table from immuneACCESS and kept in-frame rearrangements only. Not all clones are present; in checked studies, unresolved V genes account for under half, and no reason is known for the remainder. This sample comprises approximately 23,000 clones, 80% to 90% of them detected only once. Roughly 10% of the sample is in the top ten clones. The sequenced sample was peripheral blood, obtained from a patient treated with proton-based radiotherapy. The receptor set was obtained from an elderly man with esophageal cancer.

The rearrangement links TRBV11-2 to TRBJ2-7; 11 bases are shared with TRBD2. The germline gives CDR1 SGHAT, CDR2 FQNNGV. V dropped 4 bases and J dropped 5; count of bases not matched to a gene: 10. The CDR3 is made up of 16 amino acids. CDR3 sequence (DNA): TGTGCCAGCAGCTCCCAATGGGGACTAGCGGTCCACGAGCAGTACTTC. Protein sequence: CASSSQWGLAVHEQYF.

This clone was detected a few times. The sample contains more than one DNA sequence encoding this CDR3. The CDR3 loop is CATSRGGWETQYF. In nucleotides, the CDR3 is TGTGCCACCAGCAGAGGGGGGTGGGAGACCCAGTACTTC. This chain joins TRBV15 and TRBJ2-5; either TRBD1 or TRBD2 may supply D (5 bases each). Germline lookup yields CDR1 LNHNV and CDR2 YYDKDF (reference sequence). V was pared by 1 base and J by 5 bases, with 8 bases between. This CDR3 is 13 amino acids long.